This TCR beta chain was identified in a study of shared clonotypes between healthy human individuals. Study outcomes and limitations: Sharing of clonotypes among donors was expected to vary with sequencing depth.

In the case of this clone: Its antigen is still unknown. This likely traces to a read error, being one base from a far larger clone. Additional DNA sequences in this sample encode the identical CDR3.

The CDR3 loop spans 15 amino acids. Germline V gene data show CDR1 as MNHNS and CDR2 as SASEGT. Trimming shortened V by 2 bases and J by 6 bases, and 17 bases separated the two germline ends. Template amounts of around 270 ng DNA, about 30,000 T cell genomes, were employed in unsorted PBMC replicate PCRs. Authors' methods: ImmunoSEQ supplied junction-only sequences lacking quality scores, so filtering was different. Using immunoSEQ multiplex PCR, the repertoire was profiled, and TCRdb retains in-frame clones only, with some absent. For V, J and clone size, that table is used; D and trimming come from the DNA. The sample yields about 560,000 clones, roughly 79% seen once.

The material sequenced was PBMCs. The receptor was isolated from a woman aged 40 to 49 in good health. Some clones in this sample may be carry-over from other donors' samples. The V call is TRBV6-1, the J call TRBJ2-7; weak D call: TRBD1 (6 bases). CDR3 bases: TGTGCCAGCAGTGAACTGGCAGGGGTACCCTCCGAGCAGTACTTC. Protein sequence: CASSELAGVPSEQYF.